The clone carrying this T cell receptor beta chain came up a few times. This sample is part of a study of regulatory T cells in long-lasting Graves disease. Indicated time point: newly diagnosed GD, antithyroid drugs for less than 3 months. Construction of the TCR library relied on RNA isolated from PBMCs. With iRepertoire HTBI primers and Arm-PCR of CDR3 regions, TCR beta libraries were built. TCRdb reprocessed the multiplex PCR reads via MiXCR and lists one record per CDR3 protein. The repertoire holds under 500,000 distinct CDR3 sequences, with about a sixth as singletons. With 2 bases removed from V and 10 bases from J, the gap between germline ends came to 15 bases. In germline, CDR1 is MNHEY, CDR2 SVGAGI. The CDR3 contains 14 residues. These data also featured in a second study, about T cells in Graves' hyperthyroidism and ophthalmopathy.

This clonotype was obtained from a woman between 25 and 40 years old with Graves disease. The material was peripheral blood mononuclear cells (PBMCs), obtained at new diagnosis, from a patient treated with antithyroid drugs. This chain links TRBV6-5 with TRBJ2-1; no firm D call. The CDR3 coding sequence is TGTGCCAGCAGTTACGGAGTTCAACCTGTAGAGCAGTTCTTC. Translated, it gives CASSYGVQPVEQFF.